These 28 T cell receptor beta chains were sequenced from one sample in a study of CD8+ T cells in alopecia areata. Extraction of RNA preceded its reverse transcription into cDNA, which served as the sequencing template. Using immunoSEQ multiplex PCR, the repertoire was profiled, and TCRdb retains in-frame clones only, with some absent. This sample has approximately 54,000 clones, with around 96% found just once. Sequenced here: CD8+ T cells sorted from blood, sampled at week 0. These receptors all stem from a human donor with alopecia areata.

This rearrangement joins TRBV27 to TRBJ2-7, with D unresolved. Trimming took off 8 bases at V and 0 bases at J, with 11 bases between the two ends. Germline values: CDR1 MNHEY, CDR2 SMNVEV (reference sequence). The CDR3 covers 13 residues. CDR3 bases: TGTGCCAGCCGCCATGGAAGCTCCTACGAGCAGTACTTC. Amino acid sequence: CASRHGSSYEQYF.

V is TRBV5-6 and J is TRBJ2-1; 10 nucleotides line up with TRBD2. The V and J ends lost 3 bases and 4 bases, in that order; junction bases with no gene match: 4. This CDR3 region has 15 residues. Per the germline V gene, CDR1 is SGHDT and CDR2 is YYEEEE. The CDR3 is CASSSLAGKYNEQFF. The DNA of the CDR3 is TGTGCCAGCAGCTCACTAGCGGGGAAATACAATGAGCAGTTCTTC.

The chain is built from TRBV4-3 and TRBJ2-2; 7 positions agree with TRBD1. The junction had 15 bases not matched to a gene; V was cut back by 1 base and J by 1 base. Germline CDR1 and CDR2: LGHNA and YSLEER. The CDR3 consists of 20 residues. The CDR3 sequence is CASSQAHLTGSAQNTGELFF. DNA of the CDR3: TGCGCCAGCAGCCAAGCCCACTTGACAGGGAGCGCACAGAACACCGGGGAGCTGTTTTTT.

CDR3 DNA: TGTGCCAGCAGGGGATCGACAGGTGATAGCCCGAACCACGAGCAGTACTTC. This translates into CASRGSTGDSPNHEQYF. This chain connects TRBV28 to TRBJ2-7; tentatively, D is TRBD1 (6 bases). V was shortened by 6 bases and J by 5 bases, with 26 bases between the two germline ends. The germline gives CDR1 MDHEN, CDR2 SYDVKM. The CDR3 extends over 17 amino acids. Drawing the rest from reference TRBV28 and TRBJ2-7, the complete variable domain is DVKVTQSSRYLVKRTGEKVFLECVQDMDHENMFWYRQDPGLGLRLIYFSYDVKMKEKGDIPEGYSVSREKKERFSLILESASTNQTSMYLCASRGSTGDSPNHEQYFGPGTRLTVT.

The CDR3 DNA is TGTGCCAGCCTCAACGTAGGCGGGGGGGCGGATACGCAGTATTTT. Translated, it gives CASLNVGGGADTQYF. The chain recombines TRBV13 with TRBJ2-3; 9 nucleotides match TRBD2. CDR1 is PRHDT and CDR2 is FYEKMQ in the germline V gene (reference sequence). This CDR3 has 15 amino acids. J lost 6 bases, V lost 8 bases, and 12 bases had no gene match.

The V call is TRBV18, the J call TRBJ1-2, with D unresolved. Germline V CDR1 and CDR2: KGHSH, LQKENI. The CDR3 is 15 residues long. The V gene lost 4 bases and the J gene lost 2 bases, with 14 bases spanning the gap. This CDR3 reads CASSRFSAPNYGYTF. CDR3 bases: TGTGCCAGCTCACGATTTTCTGCACCCAACTATGGCTACACCTTC.

The gene calls are TRBV4-1 and TRBJ2-1; no clear D gene. In germline, CDR1 is MGHRA, CDR2 YSYEKL. This CDR3 contains 12 residues. The germline V and J ends were trimmed by 3 bases and 12 bases, with 12 bases remaining between them. The CDR3 coding sequence is TGCGCCAGCAGCCACCTCACGGGCAGGCAGTTCTTC. Translation gives CASSHLTGRQFF.

The V gene is TRBV2, the J gene TRBJ1-2, with D possibly being TRBD1 (5 bases). Looked up from germline, CDR1 is SNHLY and CDR2 is FYNNEI. Deletions cut 7 bases from V and 5 bases from J, with 20 bases between. The CDR3 runs 15 residues. CDR3 in amino acids: CASIPGLLDHYGYTF. The CDR3 DNA reads TGTGCCAGCATTCCGGGACTTCTTGATCATTATGGCTACACCTTC.

The gene calls are TRBV5-4 and TRBJ2-6; maybe TRBD2 (6 bases). This CDR3 has 15 amino acids. The ends were cut back, 2 bases at V and 3 bases at J, with 9 bases in the middle. CDR1 is SGHNT and CDR2 is YYREEE in the germline V gene (reference sequence). CDR3 in amino acids: CASSFNGGGANVLTF. The CDR3 nucleotides are TGTGCCAGCAGCTTTAACGGGGGTGGGGCCAACGTCCTGACTTTC.

The chain combines TRBV9 with TRBJ2-5; 7 bases fit TRBD2. V gave up 0 bases and J gave up 3 bases; unmatched junction bases: 5. CDR3 size: 15 residues. Per the germline V gene, CDR1 is SGDLS and CDR2 is YYNGEE. CDR3 sequence reads: CASSVAASGKETQYF. Written as DNA, the CDR3 is TGTGCCAGCAGCGTAGCTGCTAGCGGAAAAGAGACCCAGTACTTC.

This chain uses TRBV21-1 with TRBJ2-5; the table gives TRBD2 as D, unverified against the DNA. TRBV21-1 is marked as a pseudogene. The CDR3 contains 15 residues. CDR3 protein: CASSSSSGVEETQYF. For the CDR3, the DNA is TGTGCCAGCAGCTCTTCTAGCGGGGTGGAGGAGACCCAGTACTTC.

The chain recombines TRBV11-2 with TRBJ1-3; D is undetermined. The CDR3 has 16 residues. Germline V lookup: CDR1 SGHAT, CDR2 FQNNGV. V gave up 1 base and J gave up 2 bases, with 12 bases separating them. The DNA for the CDR3 is TGTGCCAGCAGCTTAGGGTGGACCGAGCCTGGAAACACCATATATTTT. Residues: CASSLGWTEPGNTIYF.

J is TRBJ2-3 and V is TRBV27, with 7 bases that match TRBD1. The CDR3 is made up of 14 amino acids. The ends lost 3 bases at V and 3 bases at J; junction bases unmatched: 3. CDR1 and CDR2 from the germline V gene are MNHEY and SMNVEV (reference sequence). CDR3 region: CASSFATGTDTQYF. In DNA, the CDR3 is TGTGCCAGCAGTTTTGCGACAGGGACAGATACGCAGTATTTT.

Worth noting for this clone: At one end the junction does not follow the germline gene, possibly because of a read error. The V and J genes are TRBV7-7 and TRBJ2-3; 12 bases match TRBD2. The germline CDR1 and CDR2 sequences are SSHAT and FNYEAQ (reference sequence). This CDR3 contains 18 residues. The CDR3 region is CASSFSSGGEYGTDTQYF. CDR3 sequence (DNA): TGTGCTAGCAGCTTCTCTAGCGGGGGGGAATACGGCACAGATACGCAGTATTTT.

This chain links TRBV7-8 with TRBJ2-7; D gene uncertain. Per germline, CDR1 SGHVS and CDR2 FQNEAQ. The CDR3 contains 13 residues. V was cut by 1 base and J by 2 bases, with 6 bases left in between. The CDR3 loop reads CASSLDTPYEQYF. In DNA, the CDR3 is TGTGCCAGCAGCTTAGATACACCCTACGAGCAGTACTTC. The full variable domain, rest sourced from reference TRBV7-8 and TRBJ2-7, is GAGVSQSPRYKVAKRGQDVALRCDPISGHVSLFWYQQALGQGPEFLTYFQNEAQLDKSGLPSDRFFAERPEGSVSTLKIQRTQQEDSAVYLCASSLDTPYEQYFGPGTRLTVT.

The chain is built from TRBV4-1 and TRBJ2-1; 9 bases line up with TRBD2. From germline, CDR1 is MGHRA and CDR2 YSYEKL. This CDR3 spans 15 amino acids. Unmatched junction bases numbered 0, after V lost 0 bases and J lost 3 bases. CDR3 region: CASSQDSGGYNEQFF. The CDR3 DNA follows: TGCGCCAGCAGCCAAGATAGCGGGGGCTACAATGAGCAGTTCTTC.

This sequence joins TRBV5-1 and TRBJ2-7, with a weak D call TRBD1 (5 bases). The ends were cut back, 3 bases at V and 4 bases at J, with 20 bases in the middle. The germline V gene encodes CDR1 SGHRS and CDR2 YFSETQ. This CDR3 spans 16 amino acids. Here the CDR3 DNA reads TGCGCCAGCAGCTCACGTCAGGGTATTGGTTTTTACGAGCAGTACTTC. Residues: CASSSRQGIGFYEQYF.

The chain combines TRBV2 with TRBJ2-7, with 7 bases that match TRBD1. Trimming removed 6 bases from V and 2 bases from J; junction bases left unmatched: 10. Germline CDR1 and CDR2: SNHLY and FYNNEI. CDR3 size: 15 residues. The CDR3 DNA reads as TGTGCCAGCAGCGAAACGGGACAGCAGACCTACGAGCAGTACTTC. It is translated as CASSETGQQTYEQYF.

The chain combines TRBV4-3 with TRBJ2-2; the D call may be TRBD1 or TRBD2 (5 bases each). Germline loops: CDR1 LGHNA, CDR2 YSLEER. Trimming cost V 0 bases and J 6 bases, with 11 bases left between them. CDR3 length: 15 amino acids. The CDR3 is CASSQDAGSAGELFF. In DNA form, the CDR3 reads TGCGCCAGCAGCCAAGATGCAGGGAGTGCCGGGGAGCTGTTTTTT.

V and J are TRBV7-9 and TRBJ2-1, with a tentative D call TRBD1 (5 bases). Germline V gene sequence: CDR1 SEHNR, CDR2 FQNEAQ (reference sequence). The CDR3 loop spans 14 amino acids. V gave up 6 bases and J gave up 10 bases, with 19 bases separating them. The CDR3 DNA sequence: TGTGCCAGCAGATCTGGACAAGATCTTCGGGAGCAGTTCTTC. Translating it yields CASRSGQDLREQFF.

The V and J genes are TRBV4-3 and TRBJ1-3; D gene ambiguous. V was pared by 0 bases and J by 0 bases, with 9 bases between. The CDR3 contains 16 residues. Germline V lookup: CDR1 LGHNA, CDR2 YSLEER. CDR3 in amino acids: CASSQDLSSSGNTIYF. The CDR3, as DNA: TGCGCCAGCAGCCAAGACTTGTCAAGCTCTGGAAACACCATATATTTT.

This chain uses TRBV10-3 with TRBJ1-1; 12 nucleotides match TRBD1. Germline assignment: CDR1 ENHRY and CDR2 SYGVKD. CDR3 length: 15 residues. Trimming at V came to 8 bases and at J to 8 bases, leaving 12 bases not matched to a gene. The CDR3 spells CAILNELGTGGEAFF. In nucleotides, the CDR3 is TGTGCCATCTTGAATGAACTGGGGACAGGGGGCGAAGCTTTCTTT.

The chain carries TRBV5-1 and TRBJ2-3; 9 bases line up with TRBD2. The CDR3 length is 18 residues. CDR1 and CDR2 (germline): SGHRS, YFSETQ. J gave up 2 bases and V 2 bases, and 12 bases lay outside the gene matches. CDR3 protein: CASSFQPGLAFDTDTQYF. The CDR3 bases are TGCGCCAGCAGCTTCCAACCGGGACTAGCTTTCGACACAGATACGCAGTATTTT. Together with reference TRBV5-1 and TRBJ2-3, the CDR3 gives the full variable domain: KAGVTQTPRYLIKTRGQQVTLSCSPISGHRSVSWYQQTPGQGLQFLFEYFSETQRNKGNFPGRFSGRQFSNSRSEMNVSTLELGDSALYLCASSFQPGLAFDTDTQYFGPGTRLTVL.

This clone was seen only a few times. The chain links TRBV7-9 to TRBJ1-3; possible D gene TRBD1, 6 bases. Trimming pared 1 base from V and 0 bases from J, leaving 10 bases between. The CDR3 totals 16 residues. Germline CDR1 SEHNR, CDR2 FQNEAQ (reference sequence). The DNA of the CDR3 is TGTGCCAGCAGCTTAGACGGGGGCCACTCTGGAAACACCATATATTTT. It encodes CASSLDGGHSGNTIYF.

The rearrangement uses TRBV7-9 and TRBJ2-1, with D unresolved. Trimming cost V 4 bases and J 0 bases, with 13 bases left between them. CDR1 and CDR2 (germline): SEHNR, FQNEAQ (reference sequence). This CDR3 is 16 amino acids long. The CDR3 DNA reads TGTGCCAGCAGCTCTACAAGCGCGAGCTCCTACAATGAGCAGTTCTTC. Protein product: CASSSTSASSYNEQFF.

This chain connects TRBV19 to TRBJ2-1; 7 bases agree with TRBD1. This CDR3 is 15 amino acids long. The J segment lost 2 bases and the V segment lost 6 bases, leaving 7 bases of the junction unmatched. The germline V gene has CDR1 LNHDA and CDR2 SQIVND (reference sequence). The DNA for the CDR3 is TGTGCCAGTAGGACGGGACAGAAAGCCTACAATGAGCAGTTCTTC. Its translation is CASRTGQKAYNEQFF.

Turning to this clone: At one end the junction does not follow the germline gene, possibly because of a read error. This chain uses TRBV5-1 with TRBJ2-1; D not resolved. The CDR3 spans 14 residues. Looked up from germline, CDR1 is SGHRS and CDR2 is YFSETQ. The CDR3 loop is CASSLVGTSTERFF. As DNA, the CDR3 is TGCGCCAGCAGCTTGGTTGGTACCTCCACGGAGCGGTTCTTC.

The CDR3 spells CASSQSRRDRSYEQYF. The DNA of the CDR3 is TGCGCCAGCAGCCAATCCCGCCGGGACAGGTCCTACGAGCAGTACTTC. V and J are TRBV4-3 and TRBJ2-7; 8 bases line up with TRBD1. The CDR3 sequence is 16 residues long. V shed 2 bases and J 1 base; nucleotides not matched to a gene: 7. Germline V gives CDR1 LGHNA, CDR2 YSLEER.